The 25 T cell receptor beta chains below were found in one sample sequenced in a study of shared clonotypes between healthy human individuals. Libraries were prepared by immunoSEQ multiplex PCR; TCRdb keeps only in-frame clonotypes and omits some of them. The sample consists of approximately 640,000 clones, 90% of them appearing once. The sample comprised memory CD8+ T cells from PBMCs. The sample's subset: CD45RO+ cells pooled with CCR7-negative TemRA cells. These TCRs come from a man younger than 35 in good health. Some clones in this sample may be carry-over from other donors' samples.

V and J are TRBV7-6 and TRBJ1-1; weak D call: TRBD1 (5 bases). V lost 5 bases and J lost 1, with 23 bases in between. Germline V gene sequence: CDR1 SGHVS, CDR2 FNYEAQ. CDR3 length: 18 amino acids. In DNA, the CDR3 is TGTGCCAGCAGCCTCCACGGGCAGGGAGTATTGGGGAACACTGAAGCTTTCTTT. Protein sequence: CASSLHGQGVLGNTEAFF.

This chain connects TRBV27 to TRBJ2-7; D unresolved. CDR1 is MNHEY, CDR2 SMNVEV, per germline (reference sequence). The CDR3 consists of 13 residues. The V gene lost 2 bases and the J gene lost 3 bases, with 8 bases spanning the gap. The CDR3 bases are TGTGCCAGCAGTTTAAGAGTATTCTACGAGCAGTACTTC. Its translation: CASSLRVFYEQYF.

The V gene is TRBV11-2, the J gene TRBJ2-3; D call uncertain. Germline lookup yields CDR1 SGHAT and CDR2 FQNNGV. CDR3 length: 16 residues. Trimming cost V 1 base and J 2 bases, with 13 bases left between them. CDR3 protein: CASSLAVRQATDTQYF. The CDR3 bases are TGTGCCAGCAGCTTAGCCGTCCGGCAGGCCACAGATACGCAGTATTTT.

The chain combines TRBV9 with TRBJ1-3, with D perhaps TRBD1 (5 bases). Looked up from germline, CDR1 is SGDLS and CDR2 is YYNGEE. V lost 3 bases, J lost 0 bases, and 16 bases lay in between. The CDR3 is 17 residues long. CDR3 sequence: CASSGSHGGVSGNTIYF. CDR3 nucleotides: TGTGCCAGCAGCGGATCCCACGGGGGAGTCTCTGGAAACACCATATATTTT.

J is TRBJ2-7 and V is TRBV4-2; D is tentatively TRBD1 or TRBD2 (5 bases each). V was pared by 3 bases and J by 2 bases, with 8 bases between. The CDR3 consists of 13 residues. Germline CDR1 LGHNA, CDR2 YNFKEQ. The CDR3 spells CASSQGETYEQYF. In DNA form, the CDR3 reads TGTGCCAGCAGCCAGGGGGAGACCTACGAGCAGTACTTC.

This CDR3 reads CASSLGLTYEQYF. The DNA of the CDR3 is TGTGCCAGTAGTCTAGGGTTAACCTACGAGCAGTACTTC. The V and J genes are TRBV19 and TRBJ2-7; no definite D call. V was pared by 5 bases and J by 2 bases, with 10 bases between. Germline lookup yields CDR1 LNHDA and CDR2 SQIVND (reference sequence). The CDR3 has 13 residues.

In its sample, this clone was seen a few times. Here the CDR3 reads CASSTATSGSFNEQFF. The CDR3 region has the DNA TGCGCCAGCAGTACCGCGACTAGCGGGAGTTTCAATGAGCAGTTCTTC. This chain joins TRBV5-1 and TRBJ2-1, with 12 nucleotides matching TRBD2. The CDR3 is 16 amino acids. Germline V lookup: CDR1 SGHRS, CDR2 YFSETQ. The J segment lost 6 bases and the V segment lost 5 bases, leaving 9 bases of the junction unmatched.

V gene TRBV5-1 combines with J gene TRBJ1-2; D possibly corresponds to TRBD1 (5 bases). CDR1 and CDR2 from the germline V gene are SGHRS and YFSETQ. The V end was cut by 10 bases, the J end by 8 bases, with 15 bases between. This CDR3 has 11 residues. In DNA form, the CDR3 reads TGCGCCGAACGGCAGGGTCAGGGCTACACCTTC. It yields the protein CAERQGQGYTF. Full variable domain (outside the CDR3, taken from reference TRBV5-1 and TRBJ1-2): KAGVTQTPRYLIKTRGQQVTLSCSPISGHRSVSWYQQTPGQGLQFLFEYFSETQRNKGNFPGRFSGRQFSNSRSEMNVSTLELGDSALYLCAERQGQGYTFGSGTRLTVV.

This clone has just a few counts. V is TRBV29-1 and J is TRBJ1-1; maybe TRBD1 (5 bases). V gave up 5 bases and J gave up 7 bases, with 11 bases separating them. The CDR3 spans 11 residues. Germline assignment: CDR1 SQVTM and CDR2 ANQGSEA. The CDR3 nucleotides read TGCAGCGTTCCCCAGGGCATTGAAGCTTTCTTT. Amino acids: CSVPQGIEAFF.

The chain links TRBV9 to TRBJ1-5; D is undetermined. Trimming pared 2 bases from V and 8 bases from J, leaving 17 bases between. The CDR3 is 15 residues long. Germline CDR1 is SGDLS and CDR2 is YYNGEE. CDR3 in DNA: TGTGCCAGCAGCGTTCTAAGGACGCTAATCGAGCCCCAGCATTTT. Translation: CASSVLRTLIEPQHF. Drawing the rest from reference TRBV9 and TRBJ1-5, the complete variable domain is DSGVTQTPKHLITATGQRVTLRCSPRSGDLSVYWYQQSLDQGLQFLIQYYNGEERAKGNILERFSAQQFPDLHSELNLSSLELGDSALYFCASSVLRTLIEPQHFGDGTRLSIL.

This chain uses TRBV4-3 with TRBJ2-2, with TRBD2 as a possible D gene (6 bases). The CDR3 extends over 16 amino acids. Germline V gene sequence: CDR1 LGHNA, CDR2 YSLEER. The V and J ends lost 1 base and 3 bases respectively, with 12 bases between them. CDR3: CASSQGREVDTGELFF. The DNA for the CDR3 is TGCGCCAGCAGCCAAGGGAGGGAGGTAGACACCGGGGAGCTGTTTTTT.

In DNA, the CDR3 is TGTGCCATCAGTGAGTCGCCGGGCAGGATCGACAATGAGCAGTTCTTC. It is translated as CAISESPGRIDNEQFF. The chain links TRBV10-3 to TRBJ2-1; D is ambiguous. V shed 0 bases and J shed 5 bases, with 14 bases lying between them. Germline V gives CDR1 ENHRY, CDR2 SYGVKD. This CDR3 comprises 16 residues.

The rearrangement joins TRBV7-3 to TRBJ2-2; the D gene is possibly TRBD2 (5 bases). CDR1 and CDR2 (germline): SGHTA, FQGTGA. This CDR3 spans 18 amino acids. V was cut by 5 bases and J by 1 base, with 20 bases left in between. The CDR3: CASSLDKAEGWNTGELFF. The CDR3 DNA reads as TGTGCCAGCAGCCTTGATAAAGCGGAAGGATGGAACACCGGGGAGCTGTTTTTT. Full variable domain (rest looked up from reference TRBV7-3 and TRBJ2-2): GAGVSQTPSNKVTEKGKYVELRCDPISGHTALYWYRQSLGQGPEFLIYFQGTGAADDSGLPNDRFFAVRPEGSVSTLKIQRTERGDSAVYLCASSLDKAEGWNTGELFFGEGSRLTVL.

This chain connects TRBV27 to TRBJ2-1, with 8 bases that match TRBD2. The length of the CDR3 is 13 residues. Per germline, CDR1 MNHEY and CDR2 SMNVEV (reference sequence). V lost 2 bases and J lost 10; bases outside the gene matches: 4. CDR3: CASSLGAGGEQFF. The CDR3 region has the DNA TGTGCCAGCAGTTTAGGGGCGGGGGGAGAGCAGTTCTTC.

Comment on this clone: Distinct nucleotide sequences in the sample also encode this CDR3. V usage is TRBV9 and J usage is TRBJ1-1; D is possibly TRBD1 (6 bases). V was clipped by 3 bases and J by 4 bases, with 10 bases between them. This CDR3 is built from 13 residues. Germline V gene sequence: CDR1 SGDLS, CDR2 YYNGEE. CDR3 sequence: CASSAGGGTEAFF. CDR3 coding DNA: TGTGCCAGCAGCGCCGGGGGCGGCACTGAAGCTTTCTTT.

The chain uses TRBV6-5 and TRBJ1-5; no firm D call. Looked up from germline, CDR1 is MNHEY and CDR2 is SVGAGI. The CDR3 loop spans 13 amino acids. The V and J ends lost 9 bases and 2 bases respectively, with 11 bases between them. The CDR3: CARVYDGNQPQHF. Written as DNA, the CDR3 is TGTGCCAGAGTCTACGACGGCAATCAGCCCCAGCATTTT.

The chain joins TRBV29-1 to TRBJ2-1; D unresolved. Trimming left V 4 bases short and J 5 bases short, with 15 bases between. CDR1 and CDR2 from the germline V gene are SQVTM and ANQGSEA. The CDR3 runs 14 residues. Here the CDR3 reads CSVGVFSPNNEQFF. In DNA form, the CDR3 reads TGCAGCGTTGGAGTCTTCTCCCCCAACAATGAGCAGTTCTTC.

This chain connects TRBV28 to TRBJ1-5; TRBD1 might be the D (5 bases). Germline-derived CDR1 and CDR2 are MDHEN and SYDVKM. V was clipped by 5 bases and J by 5 bases, with 16 bases between them. This CDR3 contains 15 residues. The CDR3 region is CASSPRGFGDQPQHF. CDR3 nucleotide sequence: TGTGCCAGCAGTCCTAGGGGTTTTGGGGATCAGCCCCAGCATTTT. The whole variable domain, filled in from reference TRBV28 and TRBJ1-5, reads DVKVTQSSRYLVKRTGEKVFLECVQDMDHENMFWYRQDPGLGLRLIYFSYDVKMKEKGDIPEGYSVSREKKERFSLILESASTNQTSMYLCASSPRGFGDQPQHFGDGTRLSIL.

This clone appeared once. V gene TRBV6-6 combines with J gene TRBJ1-5; D unclear. The CDR3 extends over 14 amino acids. Deletions cut 4 bases from V and 1 base from J, with 8 bases between. Germline loops: CDR1 MNHNY, CDR2 SVGAGI (reference sequence). CDR3 DNA: TGTGCCAGCAGTTTAATGGGAAGCAATCAGCCCCAGCATTTT. It encodes CASSLMGSNQPQHF.

The V gene is TRBV5-1, the J gene TRBJ1-2; D call uncertain. The CDR3 contains 13 residues. The V gene lost 3 bases and the J gene lost 6 bases, with 12 bases spanning the gap. The germline V gene has CDR1 SGHRS and CDR2 YFSETQ. CDR3 coding DNA: TGCGCCAGCAGCTGGGTCGTGGGAGATGGCTACACCTTC. Its protein product is CASSWVVGDGYTF.

The V and J genes are TRBV29-1 and TRBJ1-2; D remains ambiguous. The CDR3 has 13 residues. V dropped 2 bases and J dropped 4 bases, with 11 bases sitting between them. The germline gives CDR1 SQVTM, CDR2 ANQGSEA. CDR3 nucleotide sequence: TGCAGCGTTGAATGGAACACCGTCTATGGCTACACCTTC. Residues: CSVEWNTVYGYTF. Full variable domain (rest looked up from reference TRBV29-1 and TRBJ1-2): SAVISQKPSRDICQRGTSLTIQCQVDSQVTMMFWYRQQPGQSLTLIATANQGSEATYESGFVIDKFPISRPNLTFSTLTVSNMSPEDSSIYLCSVEWNTVYGYTFGSGTRLTVV.

The chain is built from TRBV28 and TRBJ2-7; 9 bases are a match to TRBD2. V was clipped by 4 bases and J by 2 bases; unmatched bases: 9. Germline CDR1 MDHEN, CDR2 SYDVKM. The CDR3 covers 16 residues. CDR3 DNA sequence: TGTGCCAGCAGTTCCGACTTGGAGCGGGAGGCCTACGAGCAGTACTTC. Translated: CASSSDLEREAYEQYF.

The V and J genes are TRBV27 and TRBJ2-1; no firm D call. V was cut by 5 bases and J by 9 bases, with 11 bases left in between. This CDR3 has 12 amino acids. In germline, CDR1 is MNHEY, CDR2 SMNVEV (reference sequence). Written as DNA, the CDR3 is TGTGCCAGCAGTCCGTCGGTATTTGAGCAGTTCTTC. Residues: CASSPSVFEQFF.

This clone was detected only once. The chain employs TRBV28 and TRBJ1-1; D is uncertain. Looked up from germline, CDR1 is MDHEN and CDR2 is SYDVKM. The V end lost 4 bases, the J end lost 4 bases, and 10 bases lay between the germline ends. This CDR3 has 13 residues. As DNA, the CDR3 is TGTGCCAGCAGTTCGTTTCAAGGCACTGAAGCTTTCTTT. It codes for CASSSFQGTEAFF.

This clone was observed once. The chain couples TRBV7-9 to TRBJ2-1; 9 bases map to TRBD2. The CDR3 totals 16 residues. CDR1 SEHNR and CDR2 FQNEAQ come from the germline V gene (reference sequence). Germline trimming cut 4 bases from V and 6 bases from J; bases unmatched to any gene: 10. This chain's CDR3 is CASSYQVTAGGNEQFF. The CDR3 DNA reads TGTGCCAGCAGCTACCAAGTGACAGCGGGGGGCAATGAGCAGTTCTTC.